The text below deals with one TCR beta chain. The sample comes from a study of cytomegalovirus exposure and HLA in healthy donors. V was clipped by 4 bases and J by 2 bases, with 17 bases between them. Germline loops: CDR1 SGHTA, CDR2 FQGNSA. The CDR3 covers 16 residues. Some clones are missing from TCRdb's copy, which holds only in-frame ones; the method was immunoSEQ multiplex PCR. Found here are roughly 100,000 clones, just under 95% of them singletons; the top ten hold approximately 1%. Sequencing used PBMCs. This chain links TRBV7-2 with TRBJ2-5, with D uncertain. The TCR was taken from a woman aged 18-30 years in good health and CMV-seronegative. This CDR3 reads CASSYDRRSIQETQYF. Written as DNA, the CDR3 is TGTGCCAGCAGCTATGATCGACGGAGTATTCAAGAGACCCAGTACTTC.